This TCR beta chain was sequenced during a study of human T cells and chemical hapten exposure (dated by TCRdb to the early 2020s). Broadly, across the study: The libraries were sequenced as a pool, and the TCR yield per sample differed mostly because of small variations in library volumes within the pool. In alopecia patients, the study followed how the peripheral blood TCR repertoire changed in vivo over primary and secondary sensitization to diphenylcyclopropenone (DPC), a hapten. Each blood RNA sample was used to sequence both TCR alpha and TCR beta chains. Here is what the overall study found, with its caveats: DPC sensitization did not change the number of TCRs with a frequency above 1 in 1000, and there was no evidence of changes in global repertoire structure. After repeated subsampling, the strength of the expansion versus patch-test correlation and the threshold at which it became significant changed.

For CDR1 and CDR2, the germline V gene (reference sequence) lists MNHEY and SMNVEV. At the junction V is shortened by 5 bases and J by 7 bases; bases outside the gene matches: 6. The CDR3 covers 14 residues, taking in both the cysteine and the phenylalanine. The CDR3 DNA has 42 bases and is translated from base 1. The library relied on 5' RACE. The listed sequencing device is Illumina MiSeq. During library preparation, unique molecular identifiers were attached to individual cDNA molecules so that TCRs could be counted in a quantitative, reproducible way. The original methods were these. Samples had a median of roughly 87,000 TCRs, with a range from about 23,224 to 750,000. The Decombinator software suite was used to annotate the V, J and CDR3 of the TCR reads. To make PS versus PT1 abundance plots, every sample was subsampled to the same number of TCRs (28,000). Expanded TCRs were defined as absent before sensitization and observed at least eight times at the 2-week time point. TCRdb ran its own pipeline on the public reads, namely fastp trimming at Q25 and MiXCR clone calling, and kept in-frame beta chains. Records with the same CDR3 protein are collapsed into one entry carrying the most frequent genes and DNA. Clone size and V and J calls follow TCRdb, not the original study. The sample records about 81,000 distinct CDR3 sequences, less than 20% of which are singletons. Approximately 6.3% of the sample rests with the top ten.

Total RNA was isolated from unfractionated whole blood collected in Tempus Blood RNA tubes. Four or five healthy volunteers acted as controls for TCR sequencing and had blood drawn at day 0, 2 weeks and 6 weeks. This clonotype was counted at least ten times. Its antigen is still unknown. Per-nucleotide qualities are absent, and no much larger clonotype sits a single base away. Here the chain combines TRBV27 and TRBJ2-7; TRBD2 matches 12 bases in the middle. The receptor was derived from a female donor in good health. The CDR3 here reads CASSRGTSGLEQYF. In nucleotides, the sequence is TGTGCCAGCAGTCGGGGGACTAGCGGGCTTGAGCAGTACTTC.